The source of this T cell receptor beta chain is a study of a mutant IDH1 vaccine in newly diagnosed glioma. Data came from immunoSEQ multiplex PCR; TCRdb stores just in-frame clones and leaves some out. The top ten hold 1.5% to 2% of the sample, which has approximately 50,000 clones, around 85% seen once. This CDR3 comprises 14 residues. V was pared by 3 bases and J by 1 base, with 3 bases of the junction left unmatched. Germline V gives CDR1 SGHRS, CDR2 YFSETQ. Time point described: week 35, safety follow-up. Every single dose of the vaccine, 300 ug of mutant IDH1 20-mer peptide, came with topical imiquimod. Points on this clone: The antigen is not known.

Sequenced here: PBMCs, sampled from a glioma patient whose treatment included an IDH1 peptide vaccine. The chain couples TRBV5-1 to TRBJ1-1; 7 bases align to TRBD1. The receptor comes from a man in his forties with glioma. Written as DNA, the CDR3 is TGCGCCAGCAGCTGGAGACAGGGGAACACTGAAGCTTTCTTT. Translation gives CASSWRQGNTEAFF.